This T cell receptor (beta chain) was recorded in a study of identical twins. Whole-study results and caveats: Monozygotic twins shared more out-of-frame TCR alpha than recombination models predicted. Rather than following the same donors, the conclusions depended on cross-sectional statistical analysis. Surplus twin overlap in beta out-of-frame sequences was less pronounced.

As for this clonotype: No antigen is known for it.

This CDR3 spans 14 amino acids. V lost 7 bases, J lost 7 bases, and 9 bases stayed unmatched. Germline CDR1 and CDR2: MDHEN and SYDVKM. It was template switching that added a universal primer site, and there were unique molecular identifiers on the cDNA. TCRdb fed the 5' RACE reads into MiXCR, producing one record per CDR3 protein. The profile shows about 240,000 distinct CDR3 sequences, about 10% of them singletons. The sequenced material came from memory T cells sorted from blood. This TCR was recovered from a man aged 45-65 years in good health. The chain couples TRBV28 to TRBJ2-3; 9 nucleotides agree with TRBD2. For the CDR3, the DNA is TGTGCCAGCATAATTAGCGGGGGCTTAAATACGCAGTATTTT. Amino acid sequence: CASIISGGLNTQYF. The complete variable domain, with remaining parts taken from reference TRBV28 and TRBJ2-3, reads DVKVTQSSRYLVKRTGEKVFLECVQDMDHENMFWYRQDPGLGLRLIYFSYDVKMKEKGDIPEGYSVSREKKERFSLILESASTNQTSMYLCASIISGGLNTQYFGPGTRLTVL.